Listed below are T cell receptor beta chains from one sample, sequenced in a study of blood T cell repertoires in COVID-19. Assay used: immunoSEQ multiplex PCR; TCRdb lists only in-frame clones, some missing. The profile shows some 140,000 clones, 84% of them singletons. Sequencing input: PBMCs or T cells enriched from blood (not recorded which). Receptors originate from a middle-aged man with acute COVID-19. CDR3s include the opening cysteine and the closing phenylalanine or tryptophan. A D gene is named only where the DNA matches it firmly. Clone size is stated in some rows and not others, as once, few, many or a class when expanded.

clone_size: .; j_call: TRBJ2-7; v_call: TRBV12-5; d_call: TRBD1; cdr3_nt: TGTGCTAGTGGACCGATTAACAGGGGTTACGAGCAGTACTTC; cdr3_aa: CASGPINRGYEQYF
clone_size: .; j_call: TRBJ2-5; v_call: TRBV6-2/TRBV6-3; d_call: .; cdr3_nt: TGTGCCAGCAGTTACACAGACCAAGAGACCCAGTACTTC; cdr3_aa: CASSYTDQETQYF
clone_size: few; j_call: TRBJ2-5; v_call: TRBV19; d_call: TRBD1; cdr3_nt: TGTAGGGGGCTTTGGGAGACCCAGTACTTC; cdr3_aa: CRGLWETQYF
clone_size: .; j_call: TRBJ2-7; v_call: TRBV18; d_call: TRBD1; cdr3_nt: TGTGCCAGCTCACCGGGACAGCCATCCTACGAGCAGTACTTC; cdr3_aa: CASSPGQPSYEQYF
clone_size: .; j_call: TRBJ2-1; v_call: TRBV18; d_call: TRBD2; cdr3_nt: TGTGCCAGCTCACCGACGACTAGCGGGACGATCTCCTACAATGAGCAGTTCTTC; cdr3_aa: CASSPTTSGTISYNEQFF
clone_size: .; j_call: TRBJ1-3; v_call: TRBV9; d_call: .; cdr3_nt: TGTGCCAGCAGCGTAGGAGGTGGAAACACCATATATTTT; cdr3_aa: CASSVGGGNTIYF
clone_size: .; j_call: TRBJ1-1; v_call: TRBV19; d_call: TRBD1; cdr3_nt: TGTGCCAGTAGCTCGACAGGGGCGAAATCAGCTTTCTTT; cdr3_aa: CASSSTGAKSAFF
clone_size: .; j_call: TRBJ1-4; v_call: TRBV19; d_call: TRBD1; cdr3_nt: TGTGCCAGCCAGGGTCCGGGACAGCCTAATGAAAAACTGTTTTTT; cdr3_aa: CASQGPGQPNEKLFF
clone_size: .; j_call: TRBJ1-5; v_call: TRBV18; d_call: .; cdr3_nt: TGTGCCAGCTCACAGCATAGCAATCAGCCCCAGCATTTT; cdr3_aa: CASSQHSNQPQHF
clone_size: .; j_call: TRBJ1-4; v_call: TRBV30; d_call: .; cdr3_nt: TGTGCTGAACAGTCGGCGGGTGAAAAACTGTTTTTT; cdr3_aa: CAEQSAGEKLFF
clone_size: once; j_call: TRBJ2-7; v_call: TRBV18; d_call: .; cdr3_nt: TGTGCCAGCTCGCCTGCCCAGGGATCCTACGAGCAGTACTTC; cdr3_aa: CASSPAQGSYEQYF
clone_size: .; j_call: TRBJ2-2; v_call: TRBV6-1; d_call: .; cdr3_nt: TGTGCCAGCAGTGAAGGGACAGAAGGAACCGGGGAGCTGTTTTTT; cdr3_aa: CASSEGTEGTGELFF
clone_size: medium-sized; j_call: TRBJ2-7; v_call: TRBV28; d_call: .; cdr3_nt: TGTGCCAGCAGTTTCCTTGATGGTGAGAGCTACGAGCAGTACTTC; cdr3_aa: CASSFLDGESYEQYF
clone_size: once; j_call: TRBJ1-1; v_call: TRBV7-8; d_call: .; cdr3_nt: TGTGCCAGCAGCCCGCTGCGGGGAGCGACCACTGAAGCTTTCTTT; cdr3_aa: CASSPLRGATTEAFF
clone_size: once; j_call: TRBJ2-3; v_call: TRBV9; d_call: .; cdr3_nt: TGTGCCAGCAGCGTAGCTGGGGAGGAGGGAGATACGCAGTATTTT; cdr3_aa: CASSVAGEEGDTQYF
clone_size: .; j_call: TRBJ1-1; v_call: TRBV9; d_call: .; cdr3_nt: TGTGCCAGCAGCGCCGCAGGGCGTCGGGCTGAAGCTTTCTTT; cdr3_aa: CASSAAGRRAEAFF
clone_size: .; j_call: TRBJ2-3; v_call: TRBV9; d_call: .; cdr3_nt: TGTGCCAGCAGCGTAGGCCTCGCAGGGTCGAGCACAGATACGCAGTATTTT; cdr3_aa: CASSVGLAGSSTDTQYF
clone_size: few; j_call: TRBJ1-1; v_call: TRBV11-2; d_call: TRBD1; cdr3_nt: TGTGCCAGCAGCATGACAGGGGGCGTAACTGAAGCTTTCTTT; cdr3_aa: CASSMTGGVTEAFF
clone_size: many; j_call: TRBJ2-7; v_call: TRBV5-1; d_call: .; cdr3_nt: TGCGCCAGCAGCCCAAGGTTAATAAAGGAGTCGCCAACTCGTTACGAGCAGTACTTC; cdr3_aa: CASSPRLIKESPTRYEQYF
clone_size: .; j_call: TRBJ2-1; v_call: TRBV6-2/TRBV6-3; d_call: .; cdr3_nt: TGTGCCAGCAGTGCAGGGTTCAATGAGCAGTTCTTC; cdr3_aa: CASSAGFNEQFF
clone_size: .; j_call: TRBJ1-5; v_call: TRBV6-6; d_call: .; cdr3_nt: TGTGCCAGCAGGCCTCCTAGGGGTTGGAGCAATCAGCCCCAGCATTTT; cdr3_aa: CASRPPRGWSNQPQHF
clone_size: .; j_call: TRBJ2-1; v_call: TRBV6-1; d_call: .; cdr3_nt: TGTGCCAGCAGTGAAGACTTGAACCTGAATGAGCAGTTCTTC; cdr3_aa: CASSEDLNLNEQFF
clone_size: .; j_call: TRBJ1-3; v_call: TRBV4-3; d_call: TRBD1; cdr3_nt: TGCGCCAGCAGCCAAGATAACAGGGGACTTGGAAACACCATATATTTT; cdr3_aa: CASSQDNRGLGNTIYF
clone_size: .; j_call: TRBJ1-4; v_call: TRBV18; d_call: TRBD1; cdr3_nt: TGTGCCAGCTCACCACCCGGGACAGGGACTGAAAAACTGTTTTTT; cdr3_aa: CASSPPGTGTEKLFF
clone_size: .; j_call: TRBJ2-7; v_call: TRBV30; d_call: .; cdr3_nt: TGTGCCTGGAAGGAGGACCTCTACGAGCAGTACTTC; cdr3_aa: CAWKEDLYEQYF
clone_size: .; j_call: TRBJ2-3; v_call: TRBV2; d_call: TRBD1; cdr3_nt: TGTGCCAGCAGCCCAGACAGGGGGCGCACAGATACGCAGTATTTT; cdr3_aa: CASSPDRGRTDTQYF
clone_size: .; j_call: TRBJ1-1; v_call: TRBV9; d_call: TRBD1; cdr3_nt: TGTGCCAGCAGCGCAAGGGGGACAGAAGCCACTGAAGCTTTCTTT; cdr3_aa: CASSARGTEATEAFF
clone_size: few; j_call: TRBJ2-3; v_call: TRBV19; d_call: .; cdr3_nt: TGTGCCAGTAGTAGGGGTGCGGGAACGGCGGATACGCAGTATTTT; cdr3_aa: CASSRGAGTADTQYF
clone_size: .; j_call: TRBJ1-2; v_call: TRBV19; d_call: .; cdr3_nt: TGTGCCAGTAGTATATTAGGCAGGGATCATGGCTACACCTTC; cdr3_aa: CASSILGRDHGYTF
clone_size: .; j_call: TRBJ1-1; v_call: TRBV29-1; d_call: .; cdr3_nt: TGCAGCGGGAGGGTCAGTGAGAACACTGAAGCTTTCTTT; cdr3_aa: CSGRVSENTEAFF
clone_size: .; j_call: TRBJ2-2; v_call: TRBV7-8; d_call: .; cdr3_nt: TGTGCCAGCAGGGGAGGAAGAGGGGTGGACACCGGGGAGCTGTTTTTT; cdr3_aa: CASRGGRGVDTGELFF
clone_size: .; j_call: TRBJ1-1; v_call: TRBV9; d_call: .; cdr3_nt: TGTGCCAGCAGCGTAGATAAGGGGGCTGAAGCTTTCTTT; cdr3_aa: CASSVDKGAEAFF
clone_size: .; j_call: TRBJ2-7; v_call: TRBV5-6; d_call: .; cdr3_nt: TGTGCCAGCAGCTTAGGACAGCTCGAGCAGTACTTC; cdr3_aa: CASSLGQLEQYF
clone_size: few; j_call: TRBJ1-5; v_call: TRBV12-3/TRBV12-4; d_call: TRBD1; cdr3_nt: TGTGCCAGCAGACTACAGGGGGATCAGCCCCAGCATTTT; cdr3_aa: CASRLQGDQPQHF
clone_size: .; j_call: TRBJ1-3; v_call: TRBV2; d_call: .; cdr3_nt: TGTGCCAGCAGTGAGTCCCCAGGAAACACCATATATTTT; cdr3_aa: CASSESPGNTIYF
clone_size: .; j_call: TRBJ1-1; v_call: TRBV12-3/TRBV12-4; d_call: .; cdr3_nt: TGTGCCAGCAGTTTGTCTCGCACTGAAGCTTTCTTT; cdr3_aa: CASSLSRTEAFF
clone_size: .; j_call: TRBJ2-4; v_call: TRBV6-4; d_call: .; cdr3_nt: TGTGCCACCAGAAGGTGCGGGCAGTTCAAAAACATTCAGTACTTC; cdr3_aa: CATRRCGQFKNIQYF
clone_size: .; j_call: TRBJ1-3; v_call: TRBV7-2; d_call: .; cdr3_nt: TGTGCCAGCAGCTTAGCCCTGGCCGGAAACACCATATATTTT; cdr3_aa: CASSLALAGNTIYF
clone_size: .; j_call: TRBJ1-1; v_call: TRBV5-1; d_call: .; cdr3_nt: TGCGCCAGCAGCCAAAGACGGGGGAACACTGAAGCTTTCTTT; cdr3_aa: CASSQRRGNTEAFF
clone_size: .; j_call: TRBJ1-2; v_call: TRBV4-3; d_call: .; cdr3_nt: TGCGCCAGCAGCCAAGATAACACGAACAGAGTGTACACCTTC; cdr3_aa: CASSQDNTNRVYTF
clone_size: .; j_call: TRBJ2-5; v_call: TRBV6-1; d_call: .; cdr3_nt: TGTGCCAGCAGTGAATTGGGACTCCTAGAGACCCAGTACTTC; cdr3_aa: CASSELGLLETQYF
clone_size: .; j_call: TRBJ2-1; v_call: TRBV7-2; d_call: TRBD2; cdr3_nt: TGTGCCAGCAGCCCAACTAGCGGGCCCAACAATGAGCAGTTCTTC; cdr3_aa: CASSPTSGPNNEQFF
clone_size: .; j_call: TRBJ2-1; v_call: TRBV6-5; d_call: .; cdr3_nt: TGTGCCAGCAGTTCTGGGTGGAGCGGGGAGCAGTTCTTC; cdr3_aa: CASSSGWSGEQFF
clone_size: .; j_call: TRBJ2-5; v_call: TRBV27; d_call: .; cdr3_nt: TGTGCCAGCAGGATAACAGAGGACTGGTCTATTGAGTACTTC; cdr3_aa: CASRITEDWSIEYF
clone_size: .; j_call: TRBJ1-6; v_call: TRBV5-1; d_call: TRBD1; cdr3_nt: TGCGCCAGCAGCTTGACGGGACAGGGGCGTTCACCCCTCCACTTT; cdr3_aa: CASSLTGQGRSPLHF
clone_size: .; j_call: TRBJ2-2; v_call: TRBV5-1; d_call: .; cdr3_nt: TGCGCCAGCAGCTTGGGGGAGAGGACCGGGGAGCTGTTTTTT; cdr3_aa: CASSLGERTGELFF
clone_size: .; j_call: TRBJ2-3; v_call: TRBV11-3; d_call: .; cdr3_nt: TGTGCCAGCAGCTTACAGGGAAATACGCAGTATTTT; cdr3_aa: CASSLQGNTQYF
clone_size: .; j_call: TRBJ1-1; v_call: TRBV11-3; d_call: .; cdr3_nt: TGTGCCAGCAGCTTGCGGGGGCCCGACACTGAAGCTTTCTTT; cdr3_aa: CASSLRGPDTEAFF
clone_size: .; j_call: TRBJ1-5; v_call: TRBV30; d_call: TRBD1; cdr3_nt: TGTGCCTGGAGTGGAACAGGGGTCCAGCCCCAGCATTTT; cdr3_aa: CAWSGTGVQPQHF
clone_size: few; j_call: TRBJ1-1; v_call: TRBV6-4; d_call: .; cdr3_nt: TGTGCCAGCAGTGCAGGGGCTAACACTGAAGCTTTCTTT; cdr3_aa: CASSAGANTEAFF
clone_size: .; j_call: TRBJ1-5; v_call: TRBV19; d_call: .; cdr3_nt: TGTGCCAGTAGTTCCGTTGGGGCGGGAAACAATCAGCCCCAGCATTTT; cdr3_aa: CASSSVGAGNNQPQHF
clone_size: .; j_call: TRBJ2-2; v_call: TRBV6-5; d_call: TRBD2; cdr3_nt: TGTGCCAGCAGAGGGACTAGAAACACCGGGGAGCTGTTTTTT; cdr3_aa: CASRGTRNTGELFF
clone_size: .; j_call: TRBJ1-1; v_call: TRBV5-6; d_call: TRBD1; cdr3_nt: TGTGCCAGCAGCCTACGACAGGGGGCCGGAATAAACACTGAAGCTTTCTTT; cdr3_aa: CASSLRQGAGINTEAFF